The rows below give T cell receptor beta chains drawn from one sample of a study of OX40 agonist ivuxolimab in advanced cancers. Sequencing was performed with immunoSEQ multiplex PCR; in TCRdb, only in-frame clones are kept and a portion is missing. The sample lists about 77,000 clones, 90% seen once, with more than 1.5% in the top ten. The specimen was CD4+ or CD8+ T cells sorted from blood, collected in a trial of the OX40 agonist ivuxolimab. The receptors derive from an adult with an advanced solid tumor such as melanoma, head and neck, liver or kidney cancer. Each CDR3 is given with its conserved first and last residue. The D gene is left open where the match is weak. Some rows mark clone size as missing; the rest say once, few, many or name a class of expanded clone.

D | size | J | V | DNA | CDR3
- | - | TRBJ1-1 | TRBV4-3 | TGCGCCAGCAGCCCGGGAGGTCTTCGGACGGGCGAAGCTTTCTTT | CASSPGGLRTGEAFF
- | - | TRBJ2-5 | TRBV11-3 | TGTGCCAGCAGCAAAGGAGAGGGGCGCTGGGAGACCCAGTACTTC | CASSKGEGRWETQYF
- | few | TRBJ2-3 | TRBV5-4 | TGTGCCAGCAGCTTGGAGGTGGAAGCAGATACGCAGTATTTT | CASSLEVEADTQYF
- | once | TRBJ2-6 | TRBV30 | TGTGCCTGGAGTGAATGGGGCGCTGGGGCCAACGTCCTGACTTTC | CAWSEWGAGANVLTF
- | - | TRBJ2-6 | TRBV19 | TGTGCCAGTAGGAGGGCTGGGGCCAACGTCCTGACTTTC | CASRRAGANVLTF
- | - | TRBJ1-1 | TRBV28 | TGTGCCAGCCTGCTACCCGGGACCCATGAAGCTTTCTTT | CASLLPGTHEAFF
- | - | TRBJ1-2 | TRBV27 | TGTGCCAGCAGTTTTCGGGGAACAGGGCCAGGTGGCTACACCTTC | CASSFRGTGPGGYTF
- | - | TRBJ2-5 | TRBV2 | TGTGCCAGCAAGGTGGAAATTGGGGAGACCCAGTACTTC | CASKVEIGETQYF
- | - | TRBJ1-2 | TRBV7-8 | TGTGCCAGCAGCTTAGCGTATCAGGGCCACTATGGCTACACCTTC | CASSLAYQGHYGYTF
- | - | TRBJ1-5 | TRBV7-2 | TGTGCCAGCAGCTTAGCAGGGTGGGATCAGCCCCAGCATTTT | CASSLAGWDQPQHF
- | - | TRBJ1-5 | TRBV10-3 | TGTGCCACCTCGGACAGCGAGTTTAGCAATCAGCCCCAGCATTTT | CATSDSEFSNQPQHF
- | - | TRBJ1-3 | TRBV4-2 | TGTGCCAGCAGCCAAGATGGATCCTCTGGAAACACCATATATTTT | CASSQDGSSGNTIYF
- | - | TRBJ1-2 | TRBV28 | TGTGCCAGCAGCCTCCGGGATCTCCATCTTGGCTACACCTTC | CASSLRDLHLGYTF
TRBD1 | - | TRBJ1-2 | TRBV5-6 | TGTGCCAGCAGCTCCTATATTGGGGGGACAGGGGGCACCTATGGCTACACCTTC | CASSSYIGGTGGTYGYTF
- | once | TRBJ2-1 | TRBV5-1 | TGCGCCAGCAGCTTGGTTACCTACAATGAGCAGTTCTTC | CASSLVTYNEQFF
TRBD2 | - | TRBJ2-5 | TRBV5-1 | TGCGCCAGCAGCTGGGGAGGGGAGACCCAGTACTTC | CASSWGGETQYF
TRBD1 | - | TRBJ2-7 | TRBV27 | TGTGCCAGCAGGGGGACAGGGGCCCAGTACGAGCAGTACTTC | CASRGTGAQYEQYF
- | - | TRBJ2-7 | TRBV28 | TGTGCCAGCAGTTCATTCTACGAGCAGTACTTC | CASSSFYEQYF
- | few | TRBJ2-7 | TRBV7-2 | TGTGCCAGCAGCCCCGGTGGCATACTTCCCTACGAGCAGTACTTC | CASSPGGILPYEQYF
- | - | TRBJ1-1 | TRBV4-2 | TGTGCCAGCAGCCAAGATCGGCGGGGCACTGAAGCTTTCTTT | CASSQDRRGTEAFF
- | - | TRBJ1-3 | TRBV6-1 | TGTGCCAGCACCGCACCTCCCTACCACACCATATATTTT | CASTAPPYHTIYF
- | once | TRBJ1-1 | TRBV7-9 | TGTGCCAGCAGCCCTCTGGGGCTCCGAGCTTTCTTT | CASSPLGLRAFF
- | few | TRBJ2-7 | TRBV10-1 | TGCGCCAGCGCGAAACTAGGTTCCTACGAGCAGTACTTC | CASAKLGSYEQYF
- | - | TRBJ1-3 | TRBV7-2 | TGTGCCAGCAGCTTAGCGAGGTTGGGGGGAAACACCATATATTTT | CASSLARLGGNTIYF
- | - | TRBJ2-5 | TRBV7-2 | TGTGCCAGCAGCACCGACGAAGAGACCCAGTACTTC | CASSTDEETQYF
- | - | TRBJ1-2 | TRBV2 | TGTGCCAGCAACGACAGTCCCTATGGCTACACCTTC | CASNDSPYGYTF
TRBD1 | - | TRBJ2-7 | TRBV5-4 | TGTGCCAGCAACCCCCAGGGGGCCTCCTACGAGCAGTACTTC | CASNPQGASYEQYF
- | - | TRBJ1-6 | TRBV12-5 | TGTGCTAGTGGTTTGTTTACAGGGTATAATTCACCCCTCCACTTT | CASGLFTGYNSPLHF
TRBD1 | - | TRBJ1-2 | TRBV28 | TGTGCCAGCAGTTCACCCCCCGGGACAGGGCTTAACTATGGCTACACCTTC | CASSSPPGTGLNYGYTF
- | once | TRBJ1-5 | TRBV28 | TGTGCCAGCAACCCCAGTGGTAGCAATCAGCCCCAGCATTTT | CASNPSGSNQPQHF
TRBD1 | - | TRBJ1-5 | TRBV5-1 | TGCGCCAGCAGCTTAGGACAGGAGGATCAGCCCCAGCATTTT | CASSLGQEDQPQHF
TRBD2 | - | TRBJ2-7 | TRBV19 | TGTGCCAGTAGTATAACTGGGACTAGCGGGGCCTACGAGCAGTACTTC | CASSITGTSGAYEQYF
- | few | TRBJ2-6 | TRBV11-3 | TGTGCCAGCAGCTTGGGGGTGGGGGTCTCTGGGGCCAACGTCCTGACTTTC | CASSLGVGVSGANVLTF
- | - | TRBJ2-5 | TRBV5-4 | TGTGCCAGCAGCTTAATAGGGTTCGAGACCCAGTACTTC | CASSLIGFETQYF
- | - | TRBJ1-1 | TRBV28 | TGTGCCAGCAGTTTAGAGGGGGGCACTGAAGCTTTCTTT | CASSLEGGTEAFF
TRBD2 | - | TRBJ2-3 | TRBV25-1 | TGTGCCAGCAGTGGGACTCGCGGGGGGAACACAGATACGCAGTATTTT | CASSGTRGGNTDTQYF
TRBD1 | few | TRBJ2-7 | TRBV28 | TGTGCCAGCAGTACCCCGGGACAGATAACCTACGAGCAGTACTTC | CASSTPGQITYEQYF
- | - | TRBJ2-5 | TRBV6-5 | TGTGCCAGCTTTAGAGCGGGCGGTTACGGAACCCAGTACTTC | CASFRAGGYGTQYF
- | - | TRBJ1-1 | TRBV30 | TGTGCCTGGAATCCACTCCTTTACACTGAAGCTTTCTTT | CAWNPLLYTEAFF
- | - | TRBJ2-5 | TRBV7-6 | TGTGCCAGCAGTCCGAGGGTGGCACCCAGGGTGGGGGAGACCCAGTACTTC | CASSPRVAPRVGETQYF
TRBD1 | - | TRBJ1-2 | TRBV19 | TGTGCCAGTAGTCCAACAGGGGGTCCCAACTATGGCTACACCTTC | CASSPTGGPNYGYTF
TRBD2 | - | TRBJ2-1 | TRBV27 | TGTGCCAGCAGCCAAAAACTAGCGGGGGGGCCTGGTGAGCAGTTCTTC | CASSQKLAGGPGEQFF
TRBD1 | - | TRBJ1-4 | TRBV4-2 | TGTGCCAGCAGCCAATCGCGGACAGGGGGAAATGAAAAACTGTTTTTT | CASSQSRTGGNEKLFF
- | - | TRBJ2-7 | TRBV30 | TGTGCCTGGGGGACCTACGAGCAGTACTTC | CAWGTYEQYF
- | - | TRBJ2-3 | TRBV7-7 | TGTGCTAGCAGCTTATCAGGACGGAGCACAGATACGCAGTATTTT | CASSLSGRSTDTQYF
TRBD1 | - | TRBJ2-4 | TRBV11-2 | TGTGCCAGCAGCTTCAAACAGGGGGCGCCCAACATTCAGTACTTC | CASSFKQGAPNIQYF
- | - | TRBJ1-3 | TRBV19 | TGTGCCAGTAGCCGGACTCTCGATGGAAACACCATATATTTT | CASSRTLDGNTIYF
- | - | TRBJ2-7 | TRBV21-1 | TGTGCCAGCAGCCCGGCCCTTGGGCCATTCTACGAGCAGTACTTC | CASSPALGPFYEQYF
- | - | TRBJ1-1 | TRBV18 | TGTGCCAGCTCCCCGGCTGTCGACACTGAAGCTTTCTTT | CASSPAVDTEAFF
TRBD2 | - | TRBJ2-5 | TRBV28 | TGTGCCACCGGCGGGGGGTCTACAAGAGAGACCCAGTACTTC | CATGGGSTRETQYF
- | - | TRBJ1-6 | TRBV11-2 | TGTGCCAGCAGCCGAAACACAGGTGACTCACCCCTCCACTTT | CASSRNTGDSPLHF
- | - | TRBJ1-5 | TRBV19 | TGTGCCACTCAATCCCGGGGGAATTTCAATCAGCCCCAGCATTTT | CATQSRGNFNQPQHF
- | - | TRBJ1-3 | TRBV6-5 | TGTGCCAGCAGTTACTCGATAGGAGAGGGAAACACCATATATTTT | CASSYSIGEGNTIYF